Listed here are 6 T cell receptor beta chains from one sample, sequenced in a study of T-cell reconstitution after alpha-beta-depleted transplantation in children. The TCRbeta library was prepared with unique molecular identifiers. TCRdb analysed the PCR reads with MiXCR anew, one entry per CDR3 protein. The table has roughly 340,000 distinct CDR3 sequences, 15% to 20% seen once. The sequenced sample was PBMCs, mostly from graft donor cells, obtained 360 days after TCRalphabeta/CD19-depleted stem cell transplant. All receptors come from a male patient aged 2-15 years who had a stem cell transplant for acute lymphoblastic leukemia, so the T cells may come from the graft donor.

The rearrangement links TRBV3-1 to TRBJ2-1; D may be TRBD2 (6 bases). The germline V gene has CDR1 LGHDT and CDR2 YNNKEL (reference sequence). The CDR3 covers 14 residues. V was clipped by 1 base and J by 6 bases, with 10 bases between them. CDR3 bases: TGTGCCAGCAGCCAAGCGGGAGCGGGCAATGAGCAGTTCTTC. Protein sequence: CASSQAGAGNEQFF.

This clonotype was picked up a small number of times. At one end the junction does not follow the germline gene, possibly because of a read error. The chain joins TRBV18 to TRBJ2-2; D is unclear. Germline lookup yields CDR1 KGHSH and CDR2 LQKENI. This CDR3 is 15 amino acids long. The CDR3 bases are TGTGCCAGCTCACCCCGCGTTCCGAACATCGGGGAGCTGTTTTTT. It is translated as CASSPRVPNIGELFF.

This chain connects TRBV20-1 to TRBJ2-2; D may correspond to TRBD1 or TRBD2 (5 bases each). Trimming cost V 1 base and J 6 bases, with 15 bases left between them. Germline CDR1 is DFQATT and CDR2 is SNEGSKA (reference sequence). This CDR3 contains 15 residues. CDR3 DNA: TGCAGTGCTAGAGGGGGGTGGGGCCTGTCCGGGGAGCTGTTTTTT. As protein: CSARGGWGLSGELFF.

The genes are TRBV20-1 and TRBJ1-6; TRBD1 might be the D (5 bases). V was trimmed by 2 bases and J by 11 bases, leaving 13 bases between them. The CDR3 sequence is 13 residues long. Germline CDR1 and CDR2: DFQATT and SNEGSKA (reference sequence). The CDR3 DNA sequence: TGCAGTGCTAGAAGGACAACTACGGCACCCCTCCACTTT. This sequence encodes CSARRTTTAPLHF.

The chain couples TRBV6-1 to TRBJ1-6, with D possibly matching TRBD1 (5 bases). This CDR3 is built from 17 residues. CDR1 MNHNS and CDR2 SASEGT come from the germline V gene. V shed 5 bases and J shed 10 bases, with 24 bases lying between them. The CDR3 here is CASSIRAAGVVGSPLHF. CDR3 sequence (DNA): TGTGCCAGCAGTATAAGAGCTGCGGGGGTTGTAGGCTCACCCCTCCACTTT.

This clonotype was seen only a few times. J is TRBJ2-1 and V is TRBV6-1; perhaps TRBD1 as D (5 bases). Trimming shortened V by 8 bases and J by 2 bases, and 10 bases separated the two germline ends. The germline V gene encodes CDR1 MNHNS and CDR2 SASEGT. This CDR3 contains 13 residues. The CDR3 spells CASSQGTYNEQFF. The CDR3 DNA sequence: TGTGCCAGCTCCCAGGGCACCTACAATGAGCAGTTCTTC.